This passage covers 9 T cell receptor beta chains from one sample sequenced in a study of STAT5B mutations in CD4+ large granular lymphocyte leukemia. Here immunoSEQ multiplex PCR was the method, and the copy in TCRdb shows in-frame clones only, minus some. The sample carries fewer than 45,000 clones, approximately 84% recorded once. Sequencing was performed on CD4+ T cells from blood buffy coats. These receptors originate from a human donor in good health.

Only a few counts were recorded for this clone. The chain employs TRBV6-4 and TRBJ1-6, with D possibly being TRBD1 (6 bases). Trimming took 8 bases from V and 8 from J, leaving 13 bases between them. The CDR3 loop spans 13 amino acids. Germline CDR1 MRHNA, CDR2 SNTAGT. This chain's CDR3 is CASQGSLDSPLHF. CDR3 sequence (DNA): TGTGCCAGCCAGGGGTCTCTTGATTCACCCCTCCACTTT.

This clone is a singleton in its sample. The chain is built from TRBV11-3 and TRBJ1-5; D unresolved. Trimming removed 1 base from V and 9 bases from J, with 13 bases in between. CDR1 is SGHNT, CDR2 YENEEA, per germline. CDR3 size: 14 residues. This CDR3 is CASSLVGSERPQHF. The CDR3 DNA reads as TGTGCCAGCAGCTTAGTTGGCAGCGAGCGGCCCCAGCATTTT.

This clone was counted only a few times. The genes are TRBV7-3 and TRBJ2-2; unclear D gene. This CDR3 contains 14 residues. V shed 4 bases and J shed 4 bases, with 10 bases lying between them. CDR1 is SGHTA and CDR2 is FQGTGA in the germline V gene. CDR3 sequence (DNA): TGTGCCAGCAGCTCCCCGATGCGCACCGGGGAGCTGTTTTTT. This translates into CASSSPMRTGELFF.

V and J are TRBV4-1 and TRBJ1-2, with D perhaps matching TRBD1 (6 bases). Germline CDR1 reads MGHRA; CDR2 reads YSYEKL. With 0 bases removed from V and 1 base from J, the gap between germline ends came to 12 bases. The CDR3 extends over 16 amino acids. The CDR3 DNA sequence: TGCGCCAGCAGCCAAGAAATGGGACATTTTAACTATGGCTACACCTTC. Protein: CASSQEMGHFNYGYTF.

The chain uses TRBV7-8 and TRBJ1-1; tentative D call: TRBD1 (5 bases). The CDR3 totals 14 residues. Trimming cost V 6 bases and J 0 bases, with 11 bases left between them. Germline values: CDR1 SGHVS, CDR2 FQNEAQ. For the CDR3, the DNA is TGTGCCAGCAGGGCGACAGAGCTGAACACTGAAGCTTTCTTT. It is translated as CASRATELNTEAFF.

V gene TRBV7-9 combines with J gene TRBJ1-1; D may be TRBD1 (5 bases). Trimming took 6 bases from V and 2 from J, leaving 13 bases between them. The CDR3 is 14 amino acids. Germline values: CDR1 SEHNR, CDR2 FQNEAQ (reference sequence). CDR3 protein: CASRWGTLNTEAFF. In DNA, the CDR3 is TGTGCCAGCAGGTGGGGGACTTTAAACACTGAAGCTTTCTTT.

The chain carries TRBV18 and TRBJ2-3; 7 bases map to TRBD2. V was clipped by 2 bases and J by 3 bases; unmatched bases: 8. This CDR3 has 16 residues. CDR1 and CDR2 (germline): KGHSH, LQKENI. The chain's CDR3 is CASSPFGTINTDTQYF. DNA of the CDR3: TGTGCCAGCTCACCATTTGGGACTATCAATACAGATACGCAGTATTTT.

The V call is TRBV10-3, the J call TRBJ2-5; TRBD1 is a possible D gene (6 bases). This CDR3 is built from 15 residues. The V gene lost 10 bases and the J gene lost 5 bases, with 23 bases spanning the gap. Germline CDR1 ENHRY, CDR2 SYGVKD. The CDR3 DNA reads TGTGCCAGCGCTCCCGGGACAAGGGCTGGGGAGACCCAGTACTTC. This sequence encodes CASAPGTRAGETQYF.

This clone was observed a few times. This rearrangement joins TRBV10-3 to TRBJ1-2; no reliable D call. Germline CDR1 is ENHRY and CDR2 is SYGVKD. V dropped 10 bases and J dropped 4 bases, with 16 bases sitting between them. CDR3 length equals 13 residues. CDR3 sequence: CATLSEGGYGYTF. CDR3 coding DNA: TGTGCCACCCTTAGTGAGGGTGGCTATGGCTACACCTTC.